The rows below give T cell receptor beta chains drawn from one sample of a study of human T cells and chemical hapten exposure. Via MiXCR, TCRdb re-called the RACE reads, giving one row per CDR3 protein. This table holds some 70,000 distinct CDR3 sequences, 9.5% to 12% found once. The sample here was whole blood, taken in connection with sensitization to the hapten diphenylcyclopropenone (DPC). Receptors were obtained from a woman aged 50 to 65 with alopecia areata. Some clones in this sample may be carry-over from other donors' samples. Both conserved end residues are part of each CDR3. Each record gives: CDR3 protein, CDR3 DNA, J gene, D gene, clone size, CDR3 length, V gene. D genes are given only for firm matches. The size of a clone is reported for some rows only, either as once, few or many, or as a class for expanded clones.

cdr3_aa: CASSLAGQGVVNTEAFF
cdr3_nt: TGTGCCAGCAGCTTAGCGGGACAGGGGGTGGTAAACACTGAAGCTTTCTTT
j_call: TRBJ1-1
d_call: TRBD1
clone_size: many
cdr3_length: 17
v_call: TRBV7-9

cdr3_aa: CSARGEQGTDTQYF
cdr3_nt: TGCAGTGCTCGGGGGGAGCAGGGTACAGATACGCAGTATTTT
j_call: TRBJ2-3
d_call: TRBD2
clone_size: many
cdr3_length: 14
v_call: TRBV20-1

cdr3_aa: CASSLAPGQGALNYGYTF
cdr3_nt: TGTGCCAGCTCACTCGCGCCGGGACAGGGGGCGCTTAACTATGGCTACACCTTC
j_call: TRBJ1-2
d_call: TRBD1
clone_size: many
cdr3_length: 18
v_call: TRBV18

cdr3_aa: CASSLEMGTGGETQYF
cdr3_nt: TGTGCCAGCAGCTTAGAGATGGGCACGGGAGGAGAGACCCAGTACTTC
j_call: TRBJ2-5
d_call: TRBD2
clone_size: many
cdr3_length: 16
v_call: TRBV7-2

cdr3_aa: CASSFGLAGYTQYF
cdr3_nt: TGTGCCAGCAGTTTCGGGCTAGCCGGTTATACGCAGTATTTT
j_call: TRBJ2-3
d_call: -
clone_size: many
cdr3_length: 14
v_call: TRBV27

cdr3_aa: CASGRTGYNSPLHF
cdr3_nt: TGTGCCAGCGGGCGGACAGGGTATAATTCACCCCTCCACTTT
j_call: TRBJ1-6
d_call: TRBD1
clone_size: many
cdr3_length: 14
v_call: TRBV27

cdr3_aa: CASRARLSRYEQYF
cdr3_nt: TGTGCCAGCAGGGCCCGTCTGAGTAGATACGAGCAGTACTTC
j_call: TRBJ2-7
d_call: -
clone_size: few
cdr3_length: 14
v_call: TRBV28

cdr3_aa: CASSQVETLYEQYF
cdr3_nt: TGTGCCAGCAGCCAAGTGGAGACACTCTACGAGCAGTACTTC
j_call: TRBJ2-7
d_call: -
clone_size: -
cdr3_length: 14
v_call: TRBV3-1

cdr3_aa: CASSRGPGTSSGEQFF
cdr3_nt: TGTGCCAGCAGCCGGGGGCCCGGGACTAGCAGCGGTGAGCAGTTCTTC
j_call: TRBJ2-1
d_call: TRBD2
clone_size: many
cdr3_length: 16
v_call: TRBV7-2

cdr3_aa: CSVEGPLEGTIYNEQFF
cdr3_nt: TGCAGCGTTGAAGGTCCCCTTGAGGGGACTATATACAATGAGCAGTTCTTC
j_call: TRBJ2-1
d_call: TRBD2
clone_size: many
cdr3_length: 17
v_call: TRBV29-1

cdr3_aa: CASSQIFGTVNTGELFF
cdr3_nt: TGTGCCAGCAGCCAAATCTTCGGGACGGTTAACACCGGGGAGCTGTTTTTT
j_call: TRBJ2-2
d_call: -
clone_size: many
cdr3_length: 17
v_call: TRBV14

cdr3_aa: CASSLAGTGANVLTF
cdr3_nt: TGTGCCAGCAGCTTGGCTGGGACTGGGGCCAACGTCCTGACTTTC
j_call: TRBJ2-6
d_call: -
clone_size: -
cdr3_length: 15
v_call: TRBV5-5

cdr3_aa: CASSDSGPREYF
cdr3_nt: TGTGCCAGCAGTGACTCGGGGCCGAGAGAGTACTTC
j_call: TRBJ2-7
d_call: -
clone_size: -
cdr3_length: 12
v_call: TRBV6-4

cdr3_aa: CASSLSQGMASAAQYF
cdr3_nt: TGTGCCAGCAGTTTGAGTCAGGGGATGGCGAGCGCTGCCCAGTACTTC
j_call: TRBJ2-5
d_call: -
clone_size: many
cdr3_length: 16
v_call: TRBV12-3/TRBV12-4

cdr3_aa: CASSGVLGTDTQYF
cdr3_nt: TGTGCCAGCAGTGGGGTCCTGGGCACAGATACGCAGTATTTT
j_call: TRBJ2-3
d_call: -
clone_size: many
cdr3_length: 14
v_call: TRBV28

cdr3_aa: CASSFGATGELFF
cdr3_nt: TGTGCCAGCAGCTTTGGAGCCACCGGGGAGCTGTTTTTT
j_call: TRBJ2-2
d_call: -
clone_size: once
cdr3_length: 13
v_call: TRBV7-2

cdr3_aa: CASSQTDGRNSPLHF
cdr3_nt: TGCGCCAGCAGCCAGACGGACGGACGTAATTCACCCCTCCACTTT
j_call: TRBJ1-6
d_call: -
clone_size: many
cdr3_length: 15
v_call: TRBV4-3

cdr3_aa: CASSLVPLPTSYNEQFF
cdr3_nt: TGTGCCAGCAGCTTAGTCCCCTTACCTACATCCTACAATGAGCAGTTCTTC
j_call: TRBJ2-1
d_call: -
clone_size: many
cdr3_length: 17
v_call: TRBV11-2

cdr3_aa: CASTLRGVGELFF
cdr3_nt: TGTGCCAGCACTCTTAGGGGCGTTGGGGAGCTGTTTTTT
j_call: TRBJ2-2
d_call: -
clone_size: -
cdr3_length: 13
v_call: TRBV28

cdr3_aa: CASSRTNTNTGELFF
cdr3_nt: TGTGCCAGCAGCCGGACTAATACGAACACCGGGGAGCTGTTTTTT
j_call: TRBJ2-2
d_call: -
clone_size: few
cdr3_length: 15
v_call: TRBV7-3